One and the same sample provided the 17 T cell receptor beta chains below, sequenced in a study of blood T cell repertoires in COVID-19. Sequencing was performed with immunoSEQ multiplex PCR; in TCRdb, only in-frame clones are kept and a portion is missing. Altogether approximately 210,000 clones are present, 75% to 90% being singletons, with the ten largest covering about 4.8%. Source material: peripheral blood. The receptors derive from a woman in her forties with acute or convalescent COVID-19.

This clone was observed a single time. V usage is TRBV27 and J usage is TRBJ2-2; D possibly corresponds to TRBD1 (5 bases). CDR3 length: 16 amino acids. V was clipped by 0 bases and J by 1 base, with 9 bases between them. The V gene's germline CDR1 is MNHEY and CDR2 SMNVEV (reference sequence). CDR3: CASSLSFQGNTGELFF. The CDR3 DNA is TGTGCCAGCAGTTTATCTTTTCAGGGGAACACCGGGGAGCTGTTTTTT.

This sequence joins TRBV2 and TRBJ1-6, with D possibly being TRBD1 (5 bases). CDR1 and CDR2 (germline): SNHLY, FYNNEI. V was shortened by 4 bases and J by 2 bases, with 9 bases between the two germline ends. CDR3 size: 15 residues. DNA of the CDR3: TGTGCCAGCAGTGTACAGGTAGCCTATAATTCACCCCTCCACTTT. As protein: CASSVQVAYNSPLHF.

This clone was detected only once. The J gene is TRBJ1-2, the V gene TRBV7-8; maybe TRBD1 (5 bases). The germline CDR1 and CDR2 sequences are SGHVS and FQNEAQ. This CDR3 has 13 amino acids. V lost 1 base to trimming and J lost 7 bases, with 10 bases between them. The CDR3 bases are TGTGCCAGCAGCTTAGTCCAGGGTTCTGGCTACACCTTC. It codes for CASSLVQGSGYTF. The full variable domain, with the rest looked up from reference TRBV7-8 and TRBJ1-2, is GAGVSQSPRYKVAKRGQDVALRCDPISGHVSLFWYQQALGQGPEFLTYFQNEAQLDKSGLPSDRFFAERPEGSVSTLKIQRTQQEDSAVYLCASSLVQGSGYTFGSGTRLTVV.

This chain connects TRBV4-1 to TRBJ2-5; D unresolved. This CDR3 comprises 12 residues. The germline gives CDR1 MGHRA, CDR2 YSYEKL. V lost 1 base to trimming and J lost 4 bases, with 4 bases between them. CDR3 DNA: TGCGCCAGCAGCCAAGCGGGAGAGACCCAGTACTTC. This codes for CASSQAGETQYF.

The V call is TRBV14, the J call TRBJ1-6; D might be TRBD1 (5 bases). V lost 3 bases to trimming and J lost 3 bases, with 9 bases between them. The V gene's germline CDR1 is SGHDN and CDR2 FVKESK. The CDR3 extends over 15 amino acids. CDR3 nucleotide sequence: TGTGCCAGCAGCCAGAGACAGTTCTATAATTCACCCCTCCACTTT. Its protein product is CASSQRQFYNSPLHF.

The chain carries TRBV11-2 and TRBJ1-1; 9 bases are shared with TRBD1. Germline CDR1 reads SGHAT; CDR2 reads FQNNGV. CDR3 length equals 13 residues. V was pared by 5 bases and J by 4 bases, with 2 bases of the junction left unmatched. For the CDR3, the DNA is TGTGCCAGCAGCGTGGACAGGGGCACTGAAGCTTTCTTT. It yields the protein CASSVDRGTEAFF. Based on the CDR3 plus reference TRBV11-2 and TRBJ1-1, the full variable domain is EAGVAQSPRYKIIEKRQSVAFWCNPISGHATLYWYQQILGQGPKLLIQFQNNGVVDDSQLPKDRFSAERLKGVDSTLKIQPAKLEDSAVYLCASSVDRGTEAFFGQGTRLTVV.

This clone appeared a single time. The chain has TRBV10-2 and TRBJ2-3, with 8 bases matching TRBD2. Germline trimming cut 3 bases from V and 8 bases from J; bases unmatched to any gene: 19. This CDR3 is 18 amino acids long. Germline values: CDR1 WSHSY, CDR2 SAAADI. The CDR3 coding sequence is TGCGCCAGCAGTGACCCACCCTCGTCGGGGGGGTTTTTGGGTACGCAGTATTTT. Amino acid sequence: CASSDPPSSGGFLGTQYF.

As for this clone: Other DNA variants within this sample encode the same CDR3. This chain joins TRBV29-1 and TRBJ1-1; D is uncertain. This CDR3 is built from 12 residues. The V end was cut by 7 bases, the J end by 1 base, with 10 bases between. Germline V lookup: CDR1 SQVTM, CDR2 ANQGSEA. The CDR3 DNA sequence: TGCAGCGGAGGTCAGCAGAACACTGAAGCTTTCTTT. Translation gives CSGGQQNTEAFF.

The sample holds a few counts of this clone. The V gene is TRBV6-4, the J gene TRBJ1-2; D might be TRBD1 (5 bases). Germline V gives CDR1 MRHNA, CDR2 SNTAGT. The CDR3 extends over 15 amino acids. Trimming removed 3 bases at V and 8 bases at J, with 19 bases between. The CDR3 region is CASSEETVPSGGYTF. The CDR3 DNA reads as TGTGCCAGCAGTGAAGAGACAGTCCCTTCCGGGGGCTACACCTTC.

The chain links TRBV2 to TRBJ2-1; 7 positions agree with TRBD1. The J segment lost 4 bases and the V segment lost 10 bases, leaving 13 bases of the junction unmatched. The germline CDR1 and CDR2 sequences are SNHLY and FYNNEI. The CDR3 loop spans 15 amino acids. As DNA, the CDR3 is TGTGCCACCAAGACCGGGACAGATGAATACAATGAGCAGTTCTTC. Its protein product is CATKTGTDEYNEQFF.

The rearrangement uses TRBV7-2 and TRBJ1-5; D gene ambiguous. CDR1 SGHTA and CDR2 FQGNSA come from the germline V gene. The CDR3 covers 13 residues. Trimming took off 6 bases at V and 7 bases at J, with 13 bases between the two ends. CDR3 bases: TGTGCCAGCAGTTACCAGAAGTCCCAGCCCCAGCATTTT. This sequence encodes CASSYQKSQPQHF. Variable domain in full (rest from reference TRBV7-2 and TRBJ1-5): GAGVSQSPSNKVTEKGKDVELRCDPISGHTALYWYRQSLGQGLEFLIYFQGNSAPDKSGLPSDRFSAERTGGSVSTLTIQRTQQEDSAVYLCASSYQKSQPQHFGDGTRLSIL.

This sequence joins TRBV4-2 and TRBJ1-2; D is perhaps TRBD1 (6 bases). Germline CDR1 and CDR2: LGHNA and YNFKEQ. The CDR3 has 15 residues. Trimming left V 1 base short and J 8 bases short, with 17 bases between. CDR3 amino acids: CASSQGDNDLGGYTF. CDR3 DNA sequence: TGTGCCAGCAGCCAAGGGGACAACGACTTGGGAGGCTACACCTTC.

The chain employs TRBV4-1 and TRBJ2-7, with D possibly being TRBD1 (6 bases). The CDR3 sequence is 13 residues long. Germline V gene lookup returns CDR1 MGHRA and CDR2 YSYEKL. With 3 bases removed from V and 6 bases from J, the gap between germline ends came to 12 bases. The CDR3 sequence: CASSHYRVGEQYV. CDR3 DNA sequence: TGCGCCAGCAGCCATTACAGGGTGGGCGAGCAGTACGTC.

The chain uses TRBV7-2 and TRBJ2-7, with 9 bases fitting TRBD1. With 1 base clipped from V and 9 bases from J, the junction kept 10 bases outside the gene matches. The CDR3 totals 15 residues. The germline gives CDR1 SGHTA, CDR2 FQGNSA. CDR3 sequence reads: CASSLVQRQGDGQYV. In DNA, the CDR3 is TGTGCCAGCAGCTTAGTTCAGAGACAGGGGGACGGGCAGTACGTC.

The chain uses TRBV3-1 (or the pseudogene TRBV3-2) and TRBJ2-1, with 8 nucleotides matching TRBD1. Germline V gene sequence: CDR1 LGHDT, CDR2 YNNKEL (reference sequence). The CDR3 covers 14 residues. V lost 1 base, J lost 8 bases, and 4 bases stayed unmatched. The CDR3 loop is CASSQATGDDEQFF. For the CDR3, the DNA is TGTGCCAGCAGCCAAGCGACAGGGGACGATGAGCAGTTCTTC.

This sequence joins TRBV5-1 and TRBJ1-4; 8 nucleotides align to TRBD1. The V segment lost 7 bases and the J segment 6 bases; nucleotides outside the gene matches: 14. CDR3 length equals 16 residues. CDR1 and CDR2 from the germline V gene are SGHRS and YFSETQ. As DNA, the CDR3 is TGCGCCAGCTCCGCTCGCCGGACAGGGAGGCATGAAAAACTGTTTTTT. Translation: CASSARRTGRHEKLFF.

The genes are TRBV5-1 and TRBJ1-3; possible D gene TRBD1, 6 bases. This CDR3 is 15 amino acids long. Trimming pared 3 bases from V and 0 bases from J, leaving 10 bases between. Germline CDR1 and CDR2: SGHRS and YFSETQ. The CDR3 sequence is CASSSGQFSGNTIYF. Written as DNA, the CDR3 is TGCGCCAGCAGCTCAGGACAGTTCTCTGGAAACACCATATATTTT.